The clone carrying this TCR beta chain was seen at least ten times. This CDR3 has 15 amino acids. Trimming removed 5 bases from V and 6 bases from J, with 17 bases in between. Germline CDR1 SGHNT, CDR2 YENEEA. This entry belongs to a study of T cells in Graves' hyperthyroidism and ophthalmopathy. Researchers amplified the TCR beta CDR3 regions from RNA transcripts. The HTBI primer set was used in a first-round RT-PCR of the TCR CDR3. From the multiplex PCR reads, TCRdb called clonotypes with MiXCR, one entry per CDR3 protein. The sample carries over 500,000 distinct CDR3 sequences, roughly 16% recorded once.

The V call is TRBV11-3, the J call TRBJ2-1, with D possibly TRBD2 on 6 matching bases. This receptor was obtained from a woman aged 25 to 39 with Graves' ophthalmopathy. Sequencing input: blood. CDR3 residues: CASSKPGLTANEQFF. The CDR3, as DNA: TGTGCCAGCAGCAAACCGGGACTCACTGCCAATGAGCAGTTCTTC.